This T cell receptor beta chain was found in a study of radiation and T cells in renal cell carcinoma. Only in-frame clones appear in the TCRdb table, and some are missing; sequencing was by immunoSEQ multiplex PCR. The data contain 70,000 or so clones, roughly 80% of them singletons. Findings and caveats of the study: Baseline intratumoral clonotype presence is unknown without pretreatment biopsies. From baseline, blood top tumor clonotypes peaked at 2 weeks post-radiation.

Concerning this clone itself: Its target is not known.

The CDR3 sequence is 15 residues long. Trimming removed 1 base from V and 9 bases from J; junction bases left unmatched: 5. The germline CDR1 and CDR2 sequences are LNHNV and YYDKDF (reference sequence). Time point indicated: blood 2 weeks post-SBRT. Treatment reported: 15 Gy SBRT to primary tumor, nephrectomy 4 weeks later. This renal cell carcinoma was of the clear cell type. This receptor was taken from a man in his sixties with renal cell carcinoma. The sample was blood, taken from a patient whose treatment included radiotherapy and nephrectomy. This chain links TRBV15 with TRBJ2-1, with 11 bases that match TRBD2. CDR3 bases: TGTGCCACCAGCAGAGTCCTAGCGGGAGGCGGTGAGCAGTTCTTC. Its protein is CATSRVLAGGGEQFF.